This T cell receptor (beta chain) was identified in a study of T cell changes during pregnancy in multiple sclerosis. Germline V gives CDR1 SGDLS, CDR2 YYNGEE. Trimming cost V 0 bases and J 3 bases, with 10 bases left between them. The length of the CDR3 is 14 residues. Produced via immunoSEQ multiplex PCR; TCRdb's table is partial and in-frame only. This sample carries 35,000 or so clones, 90% to 95% of them seen once, and the ten largest clones take approximately 0.45%. The source of this sequence is a female donor with multiple sclerosis, enrolled in a pregnancy study. Here the sequenced sample was CD4+ T cells from peripheral blood mononuclear cells, taken after pregnancy. The V and J genes are TRBV9 and TRBJ2-7; D gene ambiguous. CDR3 protein: CASSVEYADYEQYF. In nucleotides, the CDR3 is TGTGCCAGCAGCGTAGAGTATGCGGACTACGAGCAGTACTTC.